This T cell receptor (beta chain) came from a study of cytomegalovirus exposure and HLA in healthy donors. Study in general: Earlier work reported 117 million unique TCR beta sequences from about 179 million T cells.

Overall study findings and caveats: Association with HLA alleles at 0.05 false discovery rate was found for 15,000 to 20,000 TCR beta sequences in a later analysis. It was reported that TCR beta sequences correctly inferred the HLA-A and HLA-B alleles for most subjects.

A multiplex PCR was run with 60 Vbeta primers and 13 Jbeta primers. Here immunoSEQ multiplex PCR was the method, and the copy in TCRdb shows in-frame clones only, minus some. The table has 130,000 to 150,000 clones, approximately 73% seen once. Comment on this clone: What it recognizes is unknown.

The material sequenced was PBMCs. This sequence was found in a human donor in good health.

The CDR3 is CASRLEKTGDGSYEQYF. CDR3 nucleotide sequence: TGTGCCAGCAGACTTGAAAAGACGGGGGACGGGTCCTACGAGCAGTACTTC. The V and J genes are TRBV9 and TRBJ2-7; perhaps TRBD2 as D (6 bases). V was shortened by 5 bases and J by 1 base, with 22 bases between the two germline ends. In germline, CDR1 is SGDLS, CDR2 YYNGEE. The CDR3 runs to 17 residues.